The clone carrying this T cell receptor beta chain was seen many times. Its antigen is as yet unknown. TCRdb analysed the 5' RACE reads with MiXCR anew, one entry per CDR3 protein. The repertoire holds around 220,000 distinct CDR3 sequences, with over 11% as singletons. These data come from a study of identical twins. General study results and limits: High-abundance cord blood beta clonotypes had fewer insertions; memory repertoires showed none. Rather than following the same donors, the conclusions depended on cross-sectional statistical analysis.

The sample was memory (CD45RO+) T cells sorted from blood. This receptor was identified in a woman between 18 and 30 years old in good health.

Here the CDR3 reads CASSGRTGANTEAFF. The CDR3 DNA is TGTGCCAGCAGCGGACGGACAGGGGCTAACACTGAAGCTTTCTTT. J is TRBJ1-1 and V is TRBV11-2; 9 bases map to TRBD1. Losses at the gene ends were 5 bases for V and 2 bases for J; bases not matched to a gene: 6. CDR1 and CDR2 from the germline V gene are SGHAT and FQNNGV. CDR3 length: 15 amino acids.